This T cell receptor beta chain was captured by sequencing in a study of OX40 agonist ivuxolimab in advanced cancers. Study background: Under the entry rules, prior anti-PD-1, anti-PD-L1 or anti-CTLA-4 therapy was allowed, and roughly 39% had some.

Study findings and constraints: The mean number of expanded clones was higher in CD8+ T cells than in CD4+.

Using immunoSEQ multiplex PCR, the repertoire was profiled, and TCRdb retains in-frame clones only, with some absent. There are about 68,000 clones in the sample; around 83% occur only once, and around 1.5% lies in the top ten. Exclusion applied to patients with autoimmune disease history or systemic immunosuppression. Germline CDR1 reads SGHTA; CDR2 reads FQGNSA. J gave up 4 bases and V 6 bases, and 4 bases lay outside the gene matches. CDR3 length: 15 residues. This clone has just one count. Its antigen is not identified. The sequences come from CD4+ or CD8+ T cells sorted from blood, collected in a trial of the OX40 agonist ivuxolimab. This receptor was obtained from an adult with an advanced solid tumor such as melanoma, head and neck, liver or kidney cancer. This chain links TRBV7-2 with TRBJ2-2, with 11 positions matching TRBD2. As DNA, the CDR3 is TGTGCCAGCAGTTTACTAGCGGGAGCCACCGGGGAGCTGTTTTTT. Its protein is CASSLLAGATGELFF.